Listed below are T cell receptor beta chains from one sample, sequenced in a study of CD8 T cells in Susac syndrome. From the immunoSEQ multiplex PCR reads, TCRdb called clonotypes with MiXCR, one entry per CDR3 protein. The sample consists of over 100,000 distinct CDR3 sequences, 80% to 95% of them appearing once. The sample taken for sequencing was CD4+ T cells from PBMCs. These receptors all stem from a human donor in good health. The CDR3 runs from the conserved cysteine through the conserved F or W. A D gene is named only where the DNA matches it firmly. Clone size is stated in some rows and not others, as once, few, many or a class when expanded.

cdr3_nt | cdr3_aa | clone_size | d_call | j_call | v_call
TGTGCCAGCAGCCCTGGGACAGGGGAAGCTAACTATGGCTACACCTTC | CASSPGTGEANYGYTF | . | TRBD1 | TRBJ1-2 | TRBV11-1
TGCAGTGCTAGGGCTAGCGGGGGGGCCGGTCCTTTGGGCTACAATGAGCAGTTCTTC | CSARASGGAGPLGYNEQFF | . | TRBD2 | TRBJ2-1 | TRBV20-1
TGTGCCCGTGGGACAGATGGAAACACCATATATTTT | CARGTDGNTIYF | . | TRBD1 | TRBJ1-3 | TRBV30
TGTGCCAGCAGTTCCCCCGCCAGGGTTTACAATGAGCAGTTCTTC | CASSSPARVYNEQFF | . | . | TRBJ2-1 | TRBV6-2/TRBV6-3
TGTGCCAGCAGCCGTCGGACTAGCGATCGCGGCGAGCAGTACTTC | CASSRRTSDRGEQYF | . | TRBD2 | TRBJ2-7 | TRBV3-1
TGTGCCGGGTGTCAGGGAGGAGGGCAGCCCCAGCATTTT | CAGCQGGGQPQHF | . | . | TRBJ1-5 | TRBV6-1
TGTGCCAGCAGGGAGGGAACGAACACTGAAGCTTTCTTT | CASREGTNTEAFF | . | . | TRBJ1-1 | TRBV2
TGTGCCAGCAGCCGAGAGGGACAGGGGGCTTTCTTT | CASSREGQGAFF | . | TRBD1 | TRBJ1-1 | TRBV11-2
TGTGCCAGCAGCGCTAGAGCCTACGAGCAGTACTTC | CASSARAYEQYF | . | . | TRBJ2-7 | TRBV7-8
TGCAGTGCTGCCCCAAGTGAGGGAGTGGCTTCGGACATTCAGTACTTC | CSAAPSEGVASDIQYF | . | . | TRBJ2-4 | TRBV20-1
TGCGCCAGCAGCCAACGATCAGGGGTCCTTACGCAGCAGTACTTC | CASSQRSGVLTQQYF | . | . | TRBJ2-7 | TRBV4-1
TGCAGTGCTAAATCTAGCGGGAGTTACAATGAGCAGTTCTTC | CSAKSSGSYNEQFF | once | TRBD2 | TRBJ2-1 | TRBV20-1
TGCAGTGCTTCCCCGGTTGGGAACACTGAAGCTTTCTTT | CSASPVGNTEAFF | . | . | TRBJ1-1 | TRBV20-1
TGTGCCAGCAGCATCTGGAACACCGGGGAGCTGTTTTTT | CASSIWNTGELFF | once | . | TRBJ2-2 | TRBV7-2
TGCGCCAGCCGGGCGGCAGCCTCTGGAAACACCATATATTTT | CASRAAASGNTIYF | . | . | TRBJ1-3 | TRBV5-1
TGTGCCTGGAGTGTCGAGCTGGTAGGGGAGACCCAGTACTTC | CAWSVELVGETQYF | few | . | TRBJ2-5 | TRBV30
TGTGCCAGCATCCTATCGACGGGCACAGATACGCAGTATTTT | CASILSTGTDTQYF | . | . | TRBJ2-3 | TRBV12-3/TRBV12-4
TGCAGCGTCGCCGACAGGGGGATCACTGAAGCTTTCTTT | CSVADRGITEAFF | . | TRBD1 | TRBJ1-1 | TRBV29-1